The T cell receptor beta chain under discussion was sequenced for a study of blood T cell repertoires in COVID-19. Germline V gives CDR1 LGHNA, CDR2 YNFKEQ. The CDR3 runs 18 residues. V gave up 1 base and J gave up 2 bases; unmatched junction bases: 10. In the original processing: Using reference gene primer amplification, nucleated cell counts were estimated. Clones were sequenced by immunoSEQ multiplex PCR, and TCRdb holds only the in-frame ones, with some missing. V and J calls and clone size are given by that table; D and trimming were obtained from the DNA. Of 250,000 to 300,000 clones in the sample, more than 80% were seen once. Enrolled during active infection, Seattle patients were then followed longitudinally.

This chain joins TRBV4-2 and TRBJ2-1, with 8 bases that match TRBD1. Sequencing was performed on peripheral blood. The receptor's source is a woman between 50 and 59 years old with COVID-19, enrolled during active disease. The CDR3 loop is CASSQGPNGQGPYNEQFF. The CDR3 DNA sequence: TGTGCCAGCAGCCAAGGACCTAATGGACAGGGCCCCTACAATGAGCAGTTCTTC.